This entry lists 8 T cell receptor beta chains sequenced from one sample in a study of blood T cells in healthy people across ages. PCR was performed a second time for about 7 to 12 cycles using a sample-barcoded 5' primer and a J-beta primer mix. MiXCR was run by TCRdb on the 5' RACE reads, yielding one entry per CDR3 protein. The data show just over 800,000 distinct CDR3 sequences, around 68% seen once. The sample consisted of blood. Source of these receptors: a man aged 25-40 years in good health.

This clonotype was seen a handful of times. CDR3 nucleotides: TGCGCCAGCAGCCAAGCCGGGAGCTCCTACAATGAGCAGTTCTTC. This codes for CASSQAGSSYNEQFF. The chain links TRBV4-1 to TRBJ2-1; D may be TRBD2 (6 bases). The CDR3 extends over 15 amino acids. Per germline, CDR1 MGHRA and CDR2 YSYEKL. V was cut by 1 base and J by 0 bases, with 7 bases left in between.

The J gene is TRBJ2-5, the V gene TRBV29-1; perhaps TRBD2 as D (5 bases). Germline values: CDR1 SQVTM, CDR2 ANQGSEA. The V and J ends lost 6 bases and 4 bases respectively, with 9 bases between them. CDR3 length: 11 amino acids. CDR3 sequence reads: CSVIRGETQYF. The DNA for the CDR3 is TGCAGCGTCATCCGGGGAGAGACCCAGTACTTC.

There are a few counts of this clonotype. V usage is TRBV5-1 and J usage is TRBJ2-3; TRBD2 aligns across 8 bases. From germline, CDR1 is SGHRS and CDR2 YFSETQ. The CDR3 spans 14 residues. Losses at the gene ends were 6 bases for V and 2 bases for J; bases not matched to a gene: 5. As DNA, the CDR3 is TGCGCCAGCACCCGGACTAGCCCCACAGATACGCAGTATTTT. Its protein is CASTRTSPTDTQYF.

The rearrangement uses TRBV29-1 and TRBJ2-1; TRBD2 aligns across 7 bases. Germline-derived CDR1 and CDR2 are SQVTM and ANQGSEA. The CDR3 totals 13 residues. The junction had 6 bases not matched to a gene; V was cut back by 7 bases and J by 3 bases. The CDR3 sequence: CSGVGGGYNEQFF. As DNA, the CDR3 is TGCAGCGGGGTTGGGGGGGGCTACAATGAGCAGTTCTTC.

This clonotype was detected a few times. Here the CDR3 DNA reads TGTGCCAGCAGACCGACAGGGGGAAGGGATACGCAGTATTTT. Amino acids: CASRPTGGRDTQYF. The chain combines TRBV7-2 with TRBJ2-3, with TRBD1 matching over 9 bases. Germline CDR1 SGHTA, CDR2 FQGNSA. V gave up 6 bases and J gave up 6 bases; unmatched junction bases: 7. The CDR3 spans 14 residues.

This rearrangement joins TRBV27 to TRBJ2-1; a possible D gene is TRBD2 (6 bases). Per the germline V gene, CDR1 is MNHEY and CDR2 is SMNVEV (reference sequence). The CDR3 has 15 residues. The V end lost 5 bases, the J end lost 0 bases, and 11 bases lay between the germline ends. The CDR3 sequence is CASSPSTSSYNEQFF. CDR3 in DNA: TGTGCCAGCAGTCCCTCGACTAGCTCCTACAATGAGCAGTTCTTC.

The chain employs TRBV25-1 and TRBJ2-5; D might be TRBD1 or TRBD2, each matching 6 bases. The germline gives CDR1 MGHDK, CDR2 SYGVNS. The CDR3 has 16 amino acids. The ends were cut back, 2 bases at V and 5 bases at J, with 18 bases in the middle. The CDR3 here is CASSEGVAGTFETQYF. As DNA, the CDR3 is TGTGCCAGCAGTGAAGGGGTCGCGGGGACATTCGAGACCCAGTACTTC.

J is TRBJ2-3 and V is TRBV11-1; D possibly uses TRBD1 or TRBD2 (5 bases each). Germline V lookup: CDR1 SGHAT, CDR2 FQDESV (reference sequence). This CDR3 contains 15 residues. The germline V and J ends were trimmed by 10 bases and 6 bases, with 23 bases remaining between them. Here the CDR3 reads CATGGRAGLGDTQYF. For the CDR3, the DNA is TGTGCCACCGGAGGCAGGGCCGGATTAGGGGATACGCAGTATTTT. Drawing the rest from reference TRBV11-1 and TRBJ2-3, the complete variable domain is EAEVAQSPRYKITEKSQAVAFWCDPISGHATLYWYRQILGQGPELLVQFQDESVVDDSQLPKDRFSAERLKGVDSTLKIQPAELGDSAMYLCATGGRAGLGDTQYFGPGTRLTVL.